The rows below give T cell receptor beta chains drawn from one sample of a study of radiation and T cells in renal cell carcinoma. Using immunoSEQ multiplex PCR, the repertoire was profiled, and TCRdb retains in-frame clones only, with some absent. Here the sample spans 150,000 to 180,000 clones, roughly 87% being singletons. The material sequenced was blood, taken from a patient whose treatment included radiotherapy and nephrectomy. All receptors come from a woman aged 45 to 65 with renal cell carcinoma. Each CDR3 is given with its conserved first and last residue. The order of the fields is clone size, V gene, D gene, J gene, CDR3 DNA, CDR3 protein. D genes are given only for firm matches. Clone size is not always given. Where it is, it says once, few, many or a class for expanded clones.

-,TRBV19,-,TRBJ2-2,TGTGCCAGTACCGACCGGGACCTCCGCCCCGGGGAGCTGTTTTTT,CASTDRDLRPGELFF
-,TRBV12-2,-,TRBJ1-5,TGTGCAAGACGGACAGGGGGCGCGGATCAGCCCCAGCATTTT,CARRTGGADQPQHF
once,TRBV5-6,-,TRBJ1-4,TGTGCCAGCAGCTGGGGGCCTCAGGGGAAACTGTTTTTT,CASSWGPQGKLFF
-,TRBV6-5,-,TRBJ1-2,TGTGCCAGCAGTGCATTTACGAACTATGGCTACACCTTC,CASSAFTNYGYTF
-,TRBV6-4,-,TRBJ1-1,TGTGCCAGCAGTGACTCCGTCGGTACGACAGAGAACACTGAAGCTTTCTTT,CASSDSVGTTENTEAFF
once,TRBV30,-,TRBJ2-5,TGTGCCTGGAACCCGGGACTCCAAGCGGAGACCCAGTACTTC,CAWNPGLQAETQYF
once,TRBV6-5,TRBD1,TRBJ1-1,TGTGCCAGCAGTCTATACGGGACAGGGGCTTCTGAAGCTTTCTTT,CASSLYGTGASEAFF
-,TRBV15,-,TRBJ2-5,TGTGCCACCAGCAGAGCGACAGAAGAGACCCAGTACTTC,CATSRATEETQYF
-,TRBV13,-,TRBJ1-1,TGTGCCAGCAGCTGGGGGACGGCTGATGAAGCTTTCTTT,CASSWGTADEAFF
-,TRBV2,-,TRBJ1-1,TGTGCCAGCAAAATTTTGCAGGTTCTTAACACTGAAGCTTTCTTT,CASKILQVLNTEAFF
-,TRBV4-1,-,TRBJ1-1,TGCGCCAGCAGCCATCCAGGGAGGTGGAACACTGAAGCTTTCTTT,CASSHPGRWNTEAFF
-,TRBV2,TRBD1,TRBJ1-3,TGTGCCAGCAGTGATCCGGGACAGGCCTCTGGAAACACCATATATTTT,CASSDPGQASGNTIYF
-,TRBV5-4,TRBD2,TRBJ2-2,TGTGCCAGCAGCGTGACTAGCGGGGACGGGGAGCTGTTTTTT,CASSVTSGDGELFF
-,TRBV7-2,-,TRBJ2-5,TGTGCCAGCAGCCGGGGACTCCTCCAAGAGACCCAGTACTTC,CASSRGLLQETQYF
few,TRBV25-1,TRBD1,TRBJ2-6,TGTGCCAGCAGTGACGGGACAGGGGACTCTGGGGCCAACGTCCTGACTTTC,CASSDGTGDSGANVLTF
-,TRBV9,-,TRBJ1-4,TGTGCCAGCAGCCCTACGCAGGGTAGAGAAAAACTGTTTTTT,CASSPTQGREKLFF
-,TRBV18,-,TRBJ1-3,TGTGCCAGCTCGGTCGGACAGAGCTCTGGAAACACCATATATTTT,CASSVGQSSGNTIYF
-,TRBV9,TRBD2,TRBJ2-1,TGTGCCAGCAGCGTAGGAGGTAGCGGGGGCCTGACTGAGCAGTTCTTC,CASSVGGSGGLTEQFF
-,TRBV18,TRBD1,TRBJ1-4,TGTGCCAGCTCCCTCGACAGGGGGAATGAAAAACTGTTTTTT,CASSLDRGNEKLFF
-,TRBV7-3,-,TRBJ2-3,TGTGCCAGCACCCTTCGGGGGGATACGCAGTATTTT,CASTLRGDTQYF
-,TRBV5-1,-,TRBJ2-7,TGCGCCAGCAGCTTGGTAGGGCAGGGAAGCGACGAGCAGTACTTC,CASSLVGQGSDEQYF
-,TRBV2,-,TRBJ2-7,TGTGCCAGCAGTGAGTCCCGGCGGGCCGAGCAGTACTTC,CASSESRRAEQYF
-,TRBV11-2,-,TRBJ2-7,TGTGCCAGCAGCGCCGGGGGAACGACTAGTCCCTACGAGCAGTACTTC,CASSAGGTTSPYEQYF
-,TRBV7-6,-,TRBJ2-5,TGTGCCAGCAGCTGGCCCGTCGACAGGCCTCGGGAGACCCAGTACTTC,CASSWPVDRPRETQYF
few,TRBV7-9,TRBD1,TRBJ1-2,TGTGCCAGCAGACGACATGGGACAGACATATATGGCTACACCTTC,CASRRHGTDIYGYTF
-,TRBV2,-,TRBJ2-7,TGTGCCAGCAGAACCGGGATCTTACACTACGAGCAGTACTTC,CASRTGILHYEQYF
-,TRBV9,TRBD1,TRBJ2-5,TGTGCCAGCAGCGTAAGTACAGGGGCGGAAGAGACCCAGTACTTC,CASSVSTGAEETQYF
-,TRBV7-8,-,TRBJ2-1,TGTGCCAGCAGCTTAGGAGATCCACAGCAGTTCTTC,CASSLGDPQQFF
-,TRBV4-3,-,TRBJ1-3,TGCGCCAGCAGCCAAGATCTGACAGCTGGAAACACCATATATTTT,CASSQDLTAGNTIYF
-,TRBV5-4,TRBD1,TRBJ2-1,TGTGCCAGCAGCTTTAAAAGGAGAGGGGGCGATGAGCAGTTCTTC,CASSFKRRGGDEQFF
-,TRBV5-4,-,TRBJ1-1,TGTGCCAGCAGCTTCGGAGGGTCTGAAGCTTTCTTT,CASSFGGSEAFF
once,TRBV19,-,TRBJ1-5,TGTGCCAGTAGTATTCGACTCGGACAGCCCCAGCATTTT,CASSIRLGQPQHF
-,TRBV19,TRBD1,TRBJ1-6,TGTGCCAGTAGGTCGAGGGACAGGGGATCACCCCTCCACTTT,CASRSRDRGSPLHF
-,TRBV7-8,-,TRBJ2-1,TGTGCCAGCAGCAGGTCGAGTCCTTCCAATGAGCAGTTCTTC,CASSRSSPSNEQFF
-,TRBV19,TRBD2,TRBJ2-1,TGTGCCAGTAGTACCATACTAGCGGGGGACCCCAATGAGCAGTTCTTC,CASSTILAGDPNEQFF
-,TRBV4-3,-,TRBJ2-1,TGCGCCAGCAGCCAAGATCCGGGGGATGAGCAGTTCTTC,CASSQDPGDEQFF
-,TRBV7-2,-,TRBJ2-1,TGTGCCAGCAGCTTAGGGGGGACCCGGAAAGAGTATGGGCAGTTCTTC,CASSLGGTRKEYGQFF
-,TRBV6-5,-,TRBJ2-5,TGTGCCAGCAGTCCCCGGGGCTCCTCTTGGGCCCAGTACTTC,CASSPRGSSWAQYF
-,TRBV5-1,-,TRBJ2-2,TGCGCCAGCAGCTTGGAGGCGAACACCGGGGAGCTGTTTTTT,CASSLEANTGELFF
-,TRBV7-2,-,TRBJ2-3,TGTGCCAGCAGCCTCGTAGAAGATACGCAGTATTTT,CASSLVEDTQYF
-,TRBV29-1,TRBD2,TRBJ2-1,TGCAGCGTTGACCCTAGCGGGGGTAATGAGCAGTTCTTC,CSVDPSGGNEQFF
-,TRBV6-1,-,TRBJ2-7,TGTGCCAGCAGTGAGTTTACAGGCACCTACGAGCAGTACTTC,CASSEFTGTYEQYF
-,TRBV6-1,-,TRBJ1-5,TGTGCCAGCAGTGATGAGATCCATCAGCCCCAGCATTTT,CASSDEIHQPQHF
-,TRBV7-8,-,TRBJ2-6,TGTGCCAGCAGCTCCTCGCCCTGGCGGCGAGCTGGGGCCAACGTCCTGACTTTC,CASSSSPWRRAGANVLTF
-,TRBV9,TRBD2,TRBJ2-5,TGTGCCAGCAGCTTGGGGACTAGTCAAGAGACCCAGTACTTC,CASSLGTSQETQYF
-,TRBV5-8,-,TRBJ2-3,TGTGCCAGCAGCTTGGGAGCCTACACAGATACGCAGTATTTT,CASSLGAYTDTQYF
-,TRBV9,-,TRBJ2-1,TGTGCCAGCAGCGTAAGTGGGTACAATGAGCAGTTCTTC,CASSVSGYNEQFF
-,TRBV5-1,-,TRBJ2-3,TGCGCCAGCAGCTTATTTCCCGGGGGATCTAGCACAGATACGCAGTATTTT,CASSLFPGGSSTDTQYF